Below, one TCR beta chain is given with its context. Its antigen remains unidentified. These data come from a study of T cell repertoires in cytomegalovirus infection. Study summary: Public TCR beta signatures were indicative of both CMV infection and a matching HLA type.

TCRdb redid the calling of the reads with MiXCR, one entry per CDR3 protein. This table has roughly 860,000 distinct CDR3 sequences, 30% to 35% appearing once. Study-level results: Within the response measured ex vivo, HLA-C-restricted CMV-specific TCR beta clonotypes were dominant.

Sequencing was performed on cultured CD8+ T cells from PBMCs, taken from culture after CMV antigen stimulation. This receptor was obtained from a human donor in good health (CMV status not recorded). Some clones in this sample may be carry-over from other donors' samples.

In nucleotides, the CDR3 is TGTGCCAGCAGTTACAAACGACGGGACATTCAGTACTTC. It codes for CASSYKRRDIQYF. The chain combines TRBV6-2 or TRBV6-3 with TRBJ2-4; D ambiguous. V lost 2 bases and J lost 8, with 10 bases in between. CDR1 and CDR2 (germline): MNHEY, SVGEGT. The CDR3 sequence is 13 residues long.